This T cell receptor beta chain stems from a study of blood T cell repertoires in COVID-19 (TCRdb year 2020). Background on the whole study: Samples covering the acute and convalescent phases of COVID-19 were provided by collaborators in the United States, Italy and Spain. Where available, HLA class I and class II types were obtained from metadata supplied by the sample provider rather than from assay-based typing. A freely available public database, intended as a resource for researchers studying the immune response to SARS-CoV-2, is where the repertoires were released. The material from the prospective study consisted of cDNA or gDNA derived from T cells, B-cell-depleted T cells, or PBMCs. Samples came from the ongoing ImmuneRACE study (first 160 participants) plus 1,254 subjects from 6 global collaborators. Subjects who had been exposed to COVID-19, were actively infected with it, or had recovered from it provided the deeply sampled blood TCRbeta repertoires that made up the dataset. A de-identified subject ID, COVID-19 status, age in years and sex were almost always included in the sample metadata.

TCRbeta CDR3 regions were amplified from genomic DNA using the immunoSEQ Assay, a bias-controlled multiplex PCR. As for the authors' bioinformatics: The number of nucleated cells in each sample was estimated by amplification of reference gene primers within the assay. To quantify the absolute abundance of each unique TCRbeta CDR3 rearrangement, sequence reads were collapsed and filtered. For each sample, productive Simpson clonality was calculated by taking the square root of Simpson's diversity index across productive rearrangements. This immuneACCESS table, as held by TCRdb, lists in-frame sequences with V and J called but not all clones. Of the missing ones, under half trace to an unresolved V gene in checked studies; the others have no known cause. That table is the source of V, J and clone size, and D and trimming were worked out from the DNA. The sample table holds over 250,000 clones, of which about 90% were seen once. Over 5% of the sample goes to the ten largest clones.

V was cut back by 2 bases and J by 2 bases, leaving a gap of 8 bases between them. CDR1 SNHLY and CDR2 FYNNEI are derived from the germline V gene. Inclusive of the bounding cysteine and phenylalanine, the CDR3 is 14 residues long. The only DNA kept is the CDR3, 42 bases in frame from the first base. Concerning this clone itself: Its antigen remains unidentified. No per-base quality is available; no much larger clone lies one base away.

Overall study outcomes, separate from this receptor: The quantity of clinical and demographic metadata differed by source and by participant and was supplied without curation.

At one collaborating source in Seattle, patients were enrolled during active infection and were followed longitudinally through the course of disease. Each collaborating institution followed its own protocols to collect whole blood in K2EDTA tubes. For TCRbeta analysis, collaborator samples were shipped as frozen whole blood, as isolated PBMCs, or as DNA extracted from either sample type. The TCR sequence derives from a woman aged 45-65 years with COVID-19, enrolled during active disease. What was sequenced was peripheral blood. The chain couples TRBV2 to TRBJ2-3, with no reliable assignment of the D segment. The DNA sequence reads TGTGCCAGCAGTGAAACTACAATCACAGATACGCAGTATTTT. This encodes CASSETTITDTQYF.